The clone carrying this TCR beta chain was detected ten times or more. What it recognizes is unknown. This specimen belongs to a study of T-cell memory formation after mild COVID-19. The CDR3 has 16 residues. Trimming removed 3 bases from V and 0 bases from J, with 12 bases in between. The germline CDR1 and CDR2 sequences are KGHSH and LQKENI. Using constant-segment primers, 5'RACE produced TCR alpha and TCR beta cDNA libraries carrying sample barcodes and UMIs. TCRdb reprocessed the 5' RACE reads with MiXCR, giving one entry per CDR3 protein. In the table there are fewer than 150,000 distinct CDR3 sequences, 13% to 15% of which are singletons. General observations from the study: Confirmation of SARS-CoV-2 specificity was lacking for second-wave clones peaking day 37.

The sequencing sample was made of PBMCs or a T cell subset sorted from them (not recorded which). This clonotype was sampled from an adult woman who had mild COVID-19 (a few samples of this study predate the infection). Cell type and time point are not known. The rearrangement links TRBV18 to TRBJ2-1; D is possibly TRBD1 (5 bases). CDR3 residues: CASSPTAPSSYNEQFF. Here the CDR3 DNA reads TGTGCCAGCTCACCGACAGCGCCGAGCTCCTACAATGAGCAGTTCTTC.